The T cell receptor beta chain under discussion was sequenced for a study of cytomegalovirus exposure and HLA in healthy donors. Study conclusions and caveats: Reports described diagnosis of cytomegalovirus status by the classifier as highly specific and sensitive. The majority of CMV-associated TCR beta chains were reported as apparently HLA-restricted in a later analysis.

Unrecorded immune exposures were likely, despite nominal health at sampling. The germline gives CDR1 MNHNS, CDR2 SASEGT. The CDR3 spans 14 residues. V gave up 6 bases and J gave up 2 bases, with 13 bases separating them. The PCR had 60 Vbeta and 13 Jbeta primers. Libraries were prepared by immunoSEQ multiplex PCR; TCRdb keeps only in-frame clonotypes and omits some of them. In total, the table holds approximately 80,000 clones. About this clone itself: Its target is unknown.

The clonotype comes from a woman aged 25 to 39 in good health and CMV-seronegative. Material: PBMCs. This chain joins TRBV6-1 and TRBJ1-2; D gene uncertain. CDR3 bases: TGTGCCAGCAGCCTGGGTGGAGGGAACTATGGCTACACCTTC. Translated, it gives CASSLGGGNYGYTF.